The T cell receptor (beta chain) under discussion was sequenced for a study of Graves' ophthalmopathy and Graves' hyperthyroidism. Trimming removed 5 bases from V and 3 bases from J, with 13 bases in between. The CDR3 totals 15 residues. The germline CDR1 and CDR2 sequences are SGHVS and FQNEAQ. General study findings and limits: A model built from 13 signatures distinguished ophthalmopathy from stable hyperthyroidism with around 91% sensitivity and about 80% specificity. The model's prediction of ophthalmopathy progression had 70.59% sensitivity and 72% to 85% specificity.

This clonotype was detected many times. No antigen is known for it. Amplification targeted the TCR beta CDR3 regions, with RNA transcripts as the source material. A first-round RT-PCR used HTBI primers, followed by a second-round multiplex PCR. TCRdb reprocessed the multiplex PCR reads via MiXCR and lists one record per CDR3 protein. The repertoire holds about 700,000 distinct CDR3 sequences, with about 40% as singletons. The chain carries TRBV7-8 and TRBJ2-2; D is possibly TRBD1 (5 bases). The clonotype comes from an adult man with Graves' ophthalmopathy. The sequenced sample was peripheral blood. CDR3: CASSPQGMHTGELFF. The CDR3 DNA reads as TGTGCCAGCAGCCCCCAGGGTATGCACACCGGGGAGCTGTTTTTT.